The next 15 T cell receptor beta chains were all read from a single sample in a study of regulatory T cells in long-lasting Graves disease. Time point noted: persistent/refractory GD, antithyroid drugs over 5 years with positive TRAb. RNA from PBMCs was the source of the TCR library. According to the study, TCR beta libraries were built with iRepertoire HTBI primers and CDR3-region Arm-PCR. One entry per CDR3 protein results from TCRdb running MiXCR on the multiplex PCR reads. The repertoire holds about 430,000 distinct CDR3 sequences, with around a fifth as singletons. The sample was peripheral blood mononuclear cells (PBMCs), taken when the disease was refractory, from a patient treated with antithyroid drugs. The source of these receptors is a female donor with Graves disease.

This clonotype has at least ten counts. The CDR3 DNA sequence: TGTGCCAGCAATCCCCTGGGCGACCCGAACACTGAAGCTTTCTTT. Translation gives CASNPLGDPNTEAFF. The rearrangement joins TRBV12-3 or TRBV12-4 to TRBJ1-1; D remains ambiguous. The CDR3 has 15 residues. The germline V and J ends were trimmed by 7 bases and 1 base, with 16 bases remaining between them.

J is TRBJ2-7 and V is TRBV12-3 or TRBV12-4; D unresolved. The CDR3 length is 16 residues. V shed 6 bases and J shed 3 bases, with 21 bases lying between them. The CDR3 coding sequence is TGTGCCAGCAGCCCCGTCGCCAGTGCTCAGAGCTACGAGCAGTACTTC. Protein: CASSPVASAQSYEQYF.

This clonotype was observed a handful of times. The V call is TRBV30, the J call TRBJ2-7; possible D gene TRBD1, 8 bases. Trimming stripped 0 bases from V and 7 bases from J, with 19 bases between. Germline CDR1 and CDR2: GTSNPN and SVGIG (reference sequence). This CDR3 spans 15 amino acids. This CDR3 is CAWSVQGGPGVEQYF. The CDR3, as DNA: TGTGCCTGGAGTGTACAGGGGGGGCCGGGAGTGGAGCAGTACTTC.

The CDR3 DNA follows: TGTGCCAGCAGTTCCCTAACGGCAGGCCGCTCTACATCTTCTAACTATGGCTACACCTTC. It specifies CASSSLTAGRSTSSNYGYTF. The rearrangement uses TRBV28 and TRBJ1-2; no definite D call. CDR1 and CDR2 from the germline V gene are MDHEN and SYDVKM. Deletions cut 4 bases from V and 0 bases from J, with 27 bases between. The CDR3 spans 20 residues.

This clonotype was recorded many times. The chain has TRBV5-1 and TRBJ2-7; tentative D call: TRBD2 (5 bases). Germline loops: CDR1 SGHRS, CDR2 YFSETQ. CDR3 length equals 14 residues. V was clipped by 2 bases and J by 2 bases, with 11 bases between them. The CDR3 DNA reads as TGCGCCAGCAGCTTTTCGGACTCTACCTACGAGCAGTACTTC. Translating it yields CASSFSDSTYEQYF.

This clonotype was recorded many times. CDR3 sequence (DNA): TGTGCCAGCAGCTTAAATTTTGCAGGGGGACGAGAGCAGTACTTC. This gives the protein CASSLNFAGGREQYF. V is TRBV13 and J is TRBJ2-7; the match to TRBD1 covers 7 bases. The ends lost 2 bases at V and 7 bases at J; junction bases unmatched: 11. Germline-derived CDR1 and CDR2 are PRHDT and FYEKMQ (reference sequence). The CDR3 contains 15 residues.

This clonotype was detected a few times. This chain joins TRBV5-1 and TRBJ2-7; D unresolved. V was clipped by 4 bases and J by 6 bases, with 8 bases between them. The CDR3 has 11 residues. The germline V gene has CDR1 SGHRS and CDR2 YFSETQ. The CDR3 DNA reads as TGCGCCAGCAGCGACCTAAGCGAGCAGTACTTC. Encoded protein: CASSDLSEQYF.

The chain couples TRBV20-1 to TRBJ1-2; 7 positions match TRBD1. Germline V lookup: CDR1 DFQATT, CDR2 SNEGSKA (reference sequence). The CDR3 runs to 13 residues. Losses at the gene ends were 4 bases for V and 6 bases for J; bases not matched to a gene: 8. CDR3 in amino acids: CSATEDRPNGYTF. The CDR3 nucleotides are TGCAGTGCTACCGAGGACAGGCCCAATGGCTACACCTTC.

This clonotype occurred many times. The chain joins TRBV30 to TRBJ2-7; D gene ambiguous. Trimming left V 3 bases short and J 2 bases short, with 8 bases between. The CDR3 is made up of 12 amino acids. The germline CDR1 and CDR2 sequences are GTSNPN and SVGIG (reference sequence). CDR3 coding DNA: TGTGCCTGGAGCGTCGTGGCCTACGAGCAGTACTTC. It translates to CAWSVVAYEQYF.

This chain joins TRBV19 and TRBJ1-4; D is uncertain. The CDR3 totals 13 residues. The germline V gene encodes CDR1 LNHDA and CDR2 SQIVND (reference sequence). V was trimmed by 2 bases and J by 10 bases, leaving 11 bases between them. The DNA of the CDR3 is TGTGCCAGTAGTATACGGGAAATGTCAAAACTGTTTTTT. This sequence encodes CASSIREMSKLFF.

This clonotype has a count of ten or more. The chain is built from TRBV12-3 or TRBV12-4 and TRBJ1-5, with D uncertain. The V gene lost 6 bases and the J gene lost 4 bases, with 10 bases spanning the gap. This CDR3 is 13 amino acids long. CDR3 loop: CASSSGVNQPQHF. The CDR3, as DNA: TGTGCCAGCAGCTCCGGGGTGAATCAGCCCCAGCATTTT.

This clonotype occurred many times. The chain uses TRBV3-1 and TRBJ2-2, with D maybe TRBD1 (5 bases). V lost 0 bases and J lost 7, with 15 bases in between. The CDR3 consists of 16 residues. Germline V gives CDR1 LGHDT, CDR2 YNNKEL (reference sequence). The DNA for the CDR3 is TGTGCCAGCAGCCAAGACGTCGCAGGGATGGTCGGGGAGCTGTTTTTT. It codes for CASSQDVAGMVGELFF. Combining the CDR3 with reference TRBV3-1 and TRBJ2-2 gives the whole variable domain DTAVSQTPKYLVTQMGNDKSIKCEQNLGHDTMYWYKQDSKKFLKIMFSYNNKELIINETVPNRFSPKSPDKAHLNLHINSLELGDSAVYFCASSQDVAGMVGELFFGEGSRLTVL.

The chain combines TRBV5-4 with TRBJ1-2; D is unclear. The germline CDR1 and CDR2 sequences are SGHNT and YYREEE (reference sequence). This CDR3 region has 11 residues. Trimming left V 4 bases short and J 4 bases short, with 5 bases between. Here the CDR3 DNA reads TGTGCCAGCAGCGCTGCCTATGGCTACACCTTC. Translated, it gives CASSAAYGYTF.

This clonotype was counted only a few times. The chain uses TRBV11-2 and TRBJ2-7; D gene unclear. The CDR3 is made up of 13 amino acids. Germline V CDR1 and CDR2: SGHAT, FQNNGV. Trimming cost V 5 bases and J 3 bases, with 11 bases left between them. CDR3 loop: CASSLTVHYEQYF. The CDR3 nucleotides read TGTGCCAGCAGCCTCACCGTTCACTACGAGCAGTACTTC.

The chain is built from TRBV3-1 and TRBJ2-7; 11 nucleotides match TRBD1. Trimming at V came to 1 base and at J to 9 bases, leaving 14 bases not matched to a gene. This CDR3 is 17 amino acids long. Germline lookup yields CDR1 LGHDT and CDR2 YNNKEL (reference sequence). The CDR3 loop is CASSQALLDRGLEVQYF. For the CDR3, the DNA is TGTGCCAGCAGCCAAGCCCTCCTGGACAGGGGGCTTGAGGTGCAGTACTTC.